This TCR beta chain emerged from a study of identical twins. TCRdb used MiXCR to reprocess the 5' RACE reads, holding one entry per CDR3 protein. The data show 400,000 to 550,000 distinct CDR3 sequences, around 20% seen once. Study-wide findings and caveats: Where beta out-of-frame sequences were concerned, excess twin sharing was weaker. Out-of-frame alpha sequences shared by twins were enriched for low generation probability.

This clonotype came up many times. The target antigen is unknown. There are 12 residues in the CDR3. Between the trimmed V and J ends, which lost 5 bases and 4 bases, there was a span of 11 bases. The germline V gene encodes CDR1 DFQATT and CDR2 SNEGSKA (reference sequence). Healthy Caucasians, and only they, were the donors. The same sample was also studied in work on T cells expressing NK-cell markers. From that study: Each of roughly six donors carried dominant NKG2C+ clonotypes accounting for about 1.0-7.0% of CD8+ T cells.

The sequencing sample was made of CD4+ T cells sorted from blood. The J gene is TRBJ2-5, the V gene TRBV20-1, with D perhaps assigned TRBD1 or TRBD2 (6 bases each). The receptor was derived from a woman between 18 and 29 years old in good health. This CDR3 is CSAPQGGETQYF. The CDR3 bases are TGCAGTGCTCCACAGGGAGGAGAGACCCAGTACTTC.